These T cell receptor beta chains were read from a single sample in a study of blood T cell repertoires in COVID-19. Data came from immunoSEQ multiplex PCR; TCRdb stores just in-frame clones and leaves some out. Altogether around 330,000 clones are present, around 89% being singletons, with the ten largest covering around 9.5%. Source material: PBMCs or T cells enriched from blood (not recorded which). Every receptor here comes from a woman aged 40 to 50 who had recovered from COVID-19. The CDR3 runs from the conserved cysteine through the conserved F or W. D genes are given only for firm matches. Rows may omit the clone size; those that give it use once, few, many or a size class.

clone size,V gene,J gene,D gene,CDR3 protein,CDR3 DNA
-,TRBV6-5,TRBJ2-3,TRBD2,CASNSGRWTDTQYF,TGTGCCAGCAACAGCGGGAGGTGGACAGATACGCAGTATTTT
-,TRBV19,TRBJ2-5,-,CASSIGTSQETQYF,TGTGCCAGTAGTATAGGGACTTCTCAAGAGACCCAGTACTTC
-,TRBV20-1,TRBJ1-2,-,CSAHGTLGYTF,TGCAGTGCTCATGGGACACTGGGCTACACCTTC
-,TRBV20-1,TRBJ2-7,-,CSAREVHEQYF,TGCAGTGCTAGGGAGGTTCACGAGCAGTACTTC
-,TRBV4-1,TRBJ1-5,-,CASSPTGSQPQHF,TGCGCCAGCAGCCCAACAGGGAGTCAGCCCCAGCATTTT
-,TRBV15,TRBJ2-1,TRBD2,CATSRGASGLNEQFF,TGTGCCACCAGCAGAGGTGCTAGCGGGCTAAATGAGCAGTTCTTC
-,TRBV7-2,TRBJ2-3,-,CASSGIYTDTQYF,TGTGCGAGCTCAGGGATCTACACAGATACGCAGTATTTT
-,TRBV20-1,TRBJ1-1,-,CSAIRQIEAFF,TGCAGTGCTATAAGACAGATTGAAGCTTTCTTT
few,TRBV4-1,TRBJ2-7,TRBD1,CASSLGQEAYEQYF,TGCGCCAGCAGCCTGGGACAGGAGGCCTACGAGCAGTACTTC
-,TRBV30,TRBJ1-2,-,CAWSKSRVNYGYTF,TGTGCCTGGAGTAAATCCCGGGTAAACTATGGCTACACCTTC
-,TRBV3-1/TRBV3-2,TRBJ1-1,TRBD1,CASSPIRQGVVNTEAFF,TGTGCCAGCAGCCCGATCCGACAGGGAGTAGTGAACACTGAAGCTTTCTTT
-,TRBV7-2,TRBJ1-6,TRBD1,CASSIRTGVGSPLHF,TGTGCCAGCAGCATACGGACAGGGGTAGGATCACCCCTCCACTTT
-,TRBV9,TRBJ1-1,-,CASSVEVGRAEAFF,TGTGCCAGCAGCGTAGAGGTAGGCAGGGCTGAAGCTTTCTTT
-,TRBV21-1,TRBJ2-7,-,CASSQNVAYGRERVLSNEQYF,TGTGCCAGCAGCCAAAACGTGGCCTATGGGCGGGAGCGTGTTCTGAGCAACGAGCAGTACTTC
-,TRBV7-9,TRBJ2-7,TRBD2,CASSSSGRTYEQYF,TGTGCCAGCAGCTCTAGCGGGAGGACCTACGAGCAGTACTTC
once,TRBV28,TRBJ2-7,-,CASRRGHSYEQYF,TGTGCCAGCAGAAGGGGCCATTCCTACGAGCAGTACTTC
-,TRBV10-2,TRBJ2-7,-,CASSESGQPYEQYF,TGCGCCAGCAGTGAGTCGGGGCAGCCCTACGAGCAGTACTTC
-,TRBV19,TRBJ2-1,-,CASSITGMGAYNEQFF,TGTGCCAGTAGTATAACGGGGATGGGGGCTTACAATGAGCAGTTCTTC
-,TRBV12-3/TRBV12-4,TRBJ2-1,TRBD1,CASSPTGANEQFF,TGTGCCAGCAGCCCGACAGGGGCCAATGAGCAGTTCTTC
-,TRBV5-8,TRBJ2-1,TRBD2,CASSLFSGGSYNEQFF,TGTGCCAGCAGCCTATTTAGCGGGGGCTCCTACAATGAGCAGTTCTTC
-,TRBV3-1/TRBV3-2,TRBJ1-4,-,CASSPGFEKLFF,TGTGCCAGCAGCCCCGGTTTCGAAAAACTGTTTTTT
-,TRBV30,TRBJ1-6,TRBD1,CAWSKPGTGGSPLHF,TGTGCCTGGAGTAAACCCGGGACAGGGGGGTCACCCCTCCACTTT
-,TRBV10-3,TRBJ2-6,-,CAIRTGTGANVLTF,TGTGCCATCCGTACAGGGACTGGGGCCAACGTCCTGACTTTC
-,TRBV5-6,TRBJ2-1,-,CASSWSKQIEQFF,TGTGCCAGCAGCTGGTCTAAGCAAATTGAGCAGTTCTTC
-,TRBV28,TRBJ1-5,TRBD1,CASIPTGGAGYSNQPQHF,TGTGCCAGCATTCCGACAGGGGGCGCGGGGTATAGCAATCAGCCCCAGCATTTT
once,TRBV28,TRBJ2-5,-,CASSYYRGETQYF,TGTGCCAGCAGTTACTATCGGGGGGAGACCCAGTACTTC
-,TRBV4-1,TRBJ1-2,TRBD1,CASSPRGQGDGYTF,TGCGCCAGCAGCCCTAGGGGGCAGGGTGATGGCTACACCTTC
once,TRBV5-4,TRBJ2-2,-,CASSFGTWGTRELFF,TGTGCCAGCAGCTTCGGGACATGGGGGACCCGGGAGCTGTTTTTT
many,TRBV29-1,TRBJ2-1,-,CSVEVWDSRYNEQFF,TGCAGCGTTGAGGTCTGGGACTCCCGTTACAATGAGCAGTTCTTC
-,TRBV19,TRBJ2-3,TRBD2,CASSTLAGFTDTQYF,TGTGCCAGTAGTACCCTAGCGGGATTCACAGATACGCAGTATTTT
-,TRBV2,TRBJ1-6,-,CASRIRGNRDNSPLHF,TGTGCCAGCAGGATTCGAGGGAACAGGGACAATTCACCCCTCCACTTT
-,TRBV7-3,TRBJ2-3,-,CASSLTLQQTDTQYF,TGTGCCAGCAGCTTAACTCTTCAACAGACAGATACGCAGTATTTT
-,TRBV25-1,TRBJ2-1,-,CASRYSPGLSNEQFF,TGTGCCAGCAGATACTCCCCGGGACTTTCCAATGAGCAGTTCTTC